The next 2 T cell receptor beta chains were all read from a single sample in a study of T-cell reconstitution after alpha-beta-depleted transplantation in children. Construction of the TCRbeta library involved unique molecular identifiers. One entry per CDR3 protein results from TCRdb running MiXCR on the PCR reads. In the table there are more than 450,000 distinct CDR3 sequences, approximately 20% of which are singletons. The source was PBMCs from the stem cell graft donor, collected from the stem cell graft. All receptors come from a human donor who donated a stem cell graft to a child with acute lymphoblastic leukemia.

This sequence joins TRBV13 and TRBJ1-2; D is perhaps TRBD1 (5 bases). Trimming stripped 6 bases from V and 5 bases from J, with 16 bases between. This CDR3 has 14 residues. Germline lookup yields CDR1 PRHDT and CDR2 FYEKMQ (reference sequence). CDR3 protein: CASRRGARRYGYTF. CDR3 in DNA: TGTGCCAGCAGGAGAGGGGCCCGTCGTTATGGCTACACCTTC.

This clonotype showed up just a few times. This CDR3 reads CSAQLAGGYPYEQYF. In nucleotides, the CDR3 is TGCAGTGCTCAACTAGCGGGAGGTTACCCCTACGAGCAGTACTTC. This chain uses TRBV20-1 with TRBJ2-7, with 12 nucleotides matching TRBD2. The CDR3 runs 15 residues. Germline loops: CDR1 DFQATT, CDR2 SNEGSKA (reference sequence). With 5 bases clipped from V and 2 bases from J, the junction kept 7 bases outside the gene matches.